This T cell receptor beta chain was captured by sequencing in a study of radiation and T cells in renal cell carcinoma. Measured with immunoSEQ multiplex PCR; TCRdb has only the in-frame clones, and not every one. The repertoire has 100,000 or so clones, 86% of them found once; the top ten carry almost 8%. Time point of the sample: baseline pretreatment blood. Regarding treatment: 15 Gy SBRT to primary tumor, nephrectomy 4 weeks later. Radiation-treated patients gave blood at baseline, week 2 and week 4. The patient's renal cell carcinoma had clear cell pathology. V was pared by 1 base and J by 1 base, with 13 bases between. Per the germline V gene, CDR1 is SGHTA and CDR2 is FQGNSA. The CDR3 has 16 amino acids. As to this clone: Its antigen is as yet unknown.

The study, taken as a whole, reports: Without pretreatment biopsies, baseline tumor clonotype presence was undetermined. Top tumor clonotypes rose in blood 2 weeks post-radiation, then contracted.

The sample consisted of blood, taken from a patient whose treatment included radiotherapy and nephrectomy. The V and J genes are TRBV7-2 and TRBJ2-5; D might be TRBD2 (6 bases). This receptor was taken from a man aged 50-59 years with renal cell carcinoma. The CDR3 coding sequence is TGTGCCAGCAGCTTAGGGAGTGGACTACCCCAAGAGACCCAGTACTTC. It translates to CASSLGSGLPQETQYF.